The 30 T cell receptor beta chains presented below share a single source sample, sequenced in a study of T cell responses to AZD1222 COVID-19 vaccine (dated by TCRdb to about 2021). Sample time point, as interpreted from the label and publication: about 28 days (+/-7) after the second vaccine dose. This specimen's treatment or condition label, per the study, means: meningococcal conjugate vaccine given as trial control. The library was made by the immunoSEQ multiplex PCR assay. The immuneACCESS repertoire file appears here via TCRdb, limited to in-frame rearrangements. These files lack a portion of the clones; in checked studies, under half of the deficit traces to unresolved V genes, and the cause of the others is not known. This sample has some 64,000 clones in its table, and 75% to 95% of those were observed once. The leading ten clones occupy about 6% of the sample. The sample consisted of peripheral blood, taken 28 days after the second dose of the MenACWY control vaccine. All receptors come from an adult who received the MenACWY meningococcal vaccine as a control.

The J gene is TRBJ1-2, the V gene TRBV6-5, with a weak D call TRBD1 (5 bases). Germline V gene sequence: CDR1 MNHEY, CDR2 SVGAGI. This CDR3 spans 15 amino acids. Deletions cut 4 bases from V and 3 bases from J, with 15 bases between. This chain's CDR3 is CASSLGRGEHYGYTF. The CDR3 bases are TGTGCCAGCAGTTTGGGGAGGGGTGAGCACTATGGCTACACCTTC.

This chain connects TRBV7-9 to TRBJ2-2; 8 bases align to TRBD2. The J segment lost 1 base and the V segment lost 2 bases, leaving 3 bases of the junction unmatched. Looked up from germline, CDR1 is SEHNR and CDR2 is FQNEAQ (reference sequence). CDR3 length: 16 residues. DNA for the CDR3: TGTGCCAGCAGCTTAATCCTAGCGGGGAACACCGGGGAGCTGTTTTTT. Translating gives CASSLILAGNTGELFF.

V and J are TRBV5-6 and TRBJ1-4; a weak D match, TRBD1 (6 bases). CDR1 SGHDT and CDR2 YYEEEE come from the germline V gene. V was pared by 7 bases and J by 4 bases, with 17 bases between. The CDR3 extends over 15 amino acids. The CDR3 nucleotides are TGTGCCAGCGGGCTGGGGGACACTTATAATGAAAAACTGTTTTTT. Protein product: CASGLGDTYNEKLFF.

The chain carries TRBV6-4 and TRBJ2-1, with TRBD2 matching over 14 bases. The CDR3 is 17 residues long. Trimming cost V 6 bases and J 0 bases; bases outside gene matches: 4. Germline V gene data show CDR1 as MRHNA and CDR2 as SNTAGT. CDR3 loop: CASRTGTSGSSYNEQFF. DNA of the CDR3: TGTGCCAGCAGAACCGGGACTAGCGGGAGCTCCTACAATGAGCAGTTCTTC.

The chain has TRBV19 and TRBJ1-2; no clear D. CDR1 is LNHDA, CDR2 SQIVND, per germline (reference sequence). With 7 bases removed from V and 2 bases from J, the gap between germline ends came to 11 bases. This CDR3 region has 13 residues. This CDR3 is CASTARINYGYTF. For the CDR3, the DNA is TGTGCCAGTACCGCCCGGATAAACTATGGCTACACCTTC.

CDR3 coding DNA: TGTGCCAGCAGCCCAAACGGGCGGGTGAACACCGGGGAGCTGTTTTTT. Translating it yields CASSPNGRVNTGELFF. V usage is TRBV7-3 and J usage is TRBJ2-2; D might be TRBD2 (5 bases). The CDR3 extends over 16 amino acids. V was pared by 5 bases and J by 1 base, with 14 bases between. The germline gives CDR1 SGHTA, CDR2 FQGTGA.

The chain links TRBV7-2 to TRBJ1-2, with D possibly TRBD1 on 5 matching bases. The CDR3 contains 14 residues. The V end was cut by 4 bases, the J end by 4 bases, with 13 bases between. Per the germline V gene, CDR1 is SGHTA and CDR2 is FQGNSA. CDR3 in DNA: TGTGCCAGCAGCTCGGACACCCAAAGCTATGGCTACACCTTC. It encodes CASSSDTQSYGYTF.

This rearrangement joins TRBV28 to TRBJ1-6, with 9 bases lining up with TRBD1. The V gene's germline CDR1 is MDHEN and CDR2 SYDVKM. Unmatched junction bases numbered 3, after V lost 4 bases and J lost 8 bases. The CDR3 contains 14 residues. DNA for the CDR3: TGTGCCAGCAGTTGGACAGGGGTGGATTCACCCCTCCACTTT. It codes for CASSWTGVDSPLHF. Full variable domain (rest looked up from reference TRBV28 and TRBJ1-6): DVKVTQSSRYLVKRTGEKVFLECVQDMDHENMFWYRQDPGLGLRLIYFSYDVKMKEKGDIPEGYSVSREKKERFSLILESASTNQTSMYLCASSWTGVDSPLHFGNGTRLTVT.

The rearrangement links TRBV4-2 to TRBJ1-5; D uncertain. Germline V gene data show CDR1 as LGHNA and CDR2 as YNFKEQ. V lost 3 bases to trimming and J lost 0 bases, with 12 bases between them. The length of the CDR3 is 16 residues. The CDR3 protein is CASSQEAGNSNQPQHF. For the CDR3, the DNA is TGTGCCAGCAGCCAGGAGGCCGGAAATAGCAATCAGCCCCAGCATTTT.

This clone was observed a single time. V gene TRBV19 combines with J gene TRBJ1-2; unclear D gene. CDR1 and CDR2 (germline): LNHDA, SQIVND (reference sequence). Deletions cut 2 bases from V and 2 bases from J, with 18 bases between. The CDR3 extends over 17 amino acids. The CDR3 protein is CASSILHQPYSNYGYTF. CDR3 in DNA: TGTGCCAGTAGTATATTGCACCAGCCCTACTCCAACTATGGCTACACCTTC.

This sequence joins TRBV2 and TRBJ2-7, with D perhaps matching TRBD1 (5 bases). The CDR3 has 15 amino acids. Germline V gene data show CDR1 as SNHLY and CDR2 as FYNNEI. V was pared by 2 bases and J by 4 bases, with 15 bases between. CDR3 sequence: CASSERGGHAYEQYF. As DNA, the CDR3 is TGTGCCAGCAGTGAAAGGGGCGGCCACGCGTACGAGCAGTACTTC.

The chain uses TRBV27 and TRBJ1-4, with TRBD1 matching over 9 bases. The V gene's germline CDR1 is MNHEY and CDR2 SMNVEV (reference sequence). CDR3 length: 16 residues. J gave up 5 bases and V 6 bases, and 10 bases lay outside the gene matches. CDR3 loop: CASSRTTGTGNEKLFF. Written as DNA, the CDR3 is TGTGCCAGCAGCCGAACCACCGGGACAGGGAATGAAAAACTGTTTTTT. The whole variable domain, remainder taken from reference TRBV27 and TRBJ1-4, is EAQVTQNPRYLITVTGKKLTVTCSQNMNHEYMSWYRQDPGLGLRQIYYSMNVEVTDKGDVPEGYKVSRKEKRNFPLILESPSPNQTSLYFCASSRTTGTGNEKLFFGSGTQLSVL.

This CDR3 is CAISEMGSGANVLTF. In DNA form, the CDR3 reads TGTGCCATCAGTGAGATGGGATCTGGGGCCAACGTCCTGACTTTC. V gene TRBV10-3 combines with J gene TRBJ2-6; D not certain. Germline V gene sequence: CDR1 ENHRY, CDR2 SYGVKD. Trimming removed 2 bases at V and 1 base at J, with 6 bases between. The CDR3 contains 15 residues.

The sample holds one count of this clone. This chain uses TRBV5-4 with TRBJ2-5; 14 bases are a match to TRBD2. Germline V gene sequence: CDR1 SGHNT, CDR2 YYREEE (reference sequence). CDR3 length: 17 residues. V lost 4 bases and J lost 4; bases outside the gene matches: 9. This CDR3 reads CASSPGGLAGDGETQYF. The CDR3 bases are TGTGCCAGCAGCCCGGGGGGACTAGCGGGAGATGGAGAGACCCAGTACTTC.

The chain couples TRBV7-8 to TRBJ1-2; D gene unclear. The germline V gene has CDR1 SGHVS and CDR2 FQNEAQ. The CDR3 sequence is 14 residues long. With 1 base removed from V and 5 bases from J, the gap between germline ends came to 11 bases. This CDR3 reads CASSLELAVYGYTF. The CDR3 DNA reads as TGTGCCAGCAGCTTAGAATTGGCGGTTTATGGCTACACCTTC.

The chain uses TRBV2 and TRBJ2-7; TRBD1 matches 8 bases. Germline V gene data show CDR1 as SNHLY and CDR2 as FYNNEI. V lost 8 bases to trimming and J lost 3 bases; unmatched junction nucleotides: 12. The CDR3 contains 15 residues. The CDR3 DNA is TGTGCCAGCTCAAAAGTCGGACAGGGTAGCTACGAGCAGTACTTC. It encodes CASSKVGQGSYEQYF.

This clone was recorded only once. The CDR3 DNA reads as TGTGCCAGCACCCCGGGACTAGCGGACACAGATACGCAGTATTTT. Translation gives CASTPGLADTDTQYF. The chain has TRBV6-2 or TRBV6-3 and TRBJ2-3; 11 bases match TRBD2. The germline CDR1 and CDR2 sequences are MNHEY and SVGEGT. The CDR3 is 15 residues long. V was pared by 7 bases and J by 2 bases, with 5 bases of the junction left unmatched.

The CDR3 region is CASSLLGNEQFF. In DNA form, the CDR3 reads TGTGCCAGCAGTCTCCTAGGGAATGAGCAGTTCTTC. The rearrangement joins TRBV6-2 or TRBV6-3 to TRBJ2-1; D is unclear. From germline, CDR1 is MNHEY and CDR2 SVGEGT. Trimming pared 5 bases from V and 7 bases from J, leaving 9 bases between. The CDR3 length is 12 residues.

The chain employs TRBV9 and TRBJ2-3; TRBD1 might be the D (6 bases). The CDR3 extends over 14 amino acids. V was trimmed by 0 bases and J by 9 bases, leaving 14 bases between them. Germline V gene data show CDR1 as SGDLS and CDR2 as YYNGEE. The CDR3 reads CASSVVGAGVTQYF. CDR3 in DNA: TGTGCCAGCAGCGTAGTGGGGGCTGGGGTCACGCAGTATTTT.

This chain links TRBV9 with TRBJ1-2, with D possibly matching TRBD1 (5 bases). Trimming took off 5 bases at V and 1 base at J, with 15 bases between the two ends. This CDR3 comprises 15 residues. Per germline, CDR1 SGDLS and CDR2 YYNGEE. The DNA for the CDR3 is TGTGCCAGCAGAAGATCCCCAGACAGTAACTATGGCTACACCTTC. Translation gives CASRRSPDSNYGYTF.

The chain recombines TRBV5-1 with TRBJ2-1; TRBD2 matches 7 bases. Germline V gene lookup returns CDR1 SGHRS and CDR2 YFSETQ. V shed 3 bases and J 1 base; nucleotides not matched to a gene: 7. The CDR3 runs to 16 residues. The CDR3 region has the DNA TGCGCCAGCAGCTCCGGAGGCGGGAGATCCTACAATGAGCAGTTCTTC. As protein: CASSSGGGRSYNEQFF.

V usage is TRBV10-3 and J usage is TRBJ2-3, with a weak D call TRBD2 (7 bases). V lost 10 bases, J lost 4 bases, and 9 bases lay in between. CDR3 size: 11 residues. Germline V lookup: CDR1 ENHRY, CDR2 SYGVKD. The CDR3 DNA follows: TGTGCCAGCGGGGGCTCAGATACGCAGTATTTT. Its translation: CASGGSDTQYF.

The chain links TRBV7-9 to TRBJ2-3; D remains ambiguous. The CDR3 extends over 14 amino acids. Germline V CDR1 and CDR2: SEHNR, FQNEAQ (reference sequence). V was pared by 5 bases and J by 0 bases, with 9 bases between. CDR3 residues: CASSGATSTDTQYF. Written as DNA, the CDR3 is TGTGCCAGCAGCGGCGCGACTAGCACAGATACGCAGTATTTT.

The J gene is TRBJ2-7, the V gene TRBV3-1 (or the pseudogene TRBV3-2); D might be TRBD2 (5 bases). Germline lookup yields CDR1 LGHDT and CDR2 YNNKEL (reference sequence). The CDR3 covers 14 residues. Trimming removed 4 bases at V and 2 bases at J, with 12 bases between. CDR3 sequence: CASSLLDGTYEQYF. Written as DNA, the CDR3 is TGTGCCAGCAGCCTCCTCGACGGGACCTACGAGCAGTACTTC.

The chain links TRBV5-1 to TRBJ2-7; D might be TRBD1 or TRBD2, each matching 5 bases. Germline V gene lookup returns CDR1 SGHRS and CDR2 YFSETQ. V was cut by 1 base and J by 1 base, with 9 bases left in between. CDR3 size: 14 residues. The CDR3 DNA is TGCGCCAGCAGCTTGCGGGACGGATCCTACGAGCAGTACTTC. This translates into CASSLRDGSYEQYF.

The rearrangement joins TRBV30 to TRBJ1-6; D remains ambiguous. Germline V gene data show CDR1 as GTSNPN and CDR2 as SVGIG (reference sequence). The CDR3 length is 15 residues. V gave up 3 bases and J gave up 7 bases, with 16 bases separating them. The CDR3 bases are TGTGCCTGGAGCCCCCCTGTAGGGTGGAATTCACCCCTCCACTTT. Residues: CAWSPPVGWNSPLHF.

The rearrangement links TRBV27 to TRBJ2-2; 11 bases match TRBD2. The CDR3 has 17 residues. The junction had 6 bases not matched to a gene; V was cut back by 2 bases and J by 4 bases. The germline V gene has CDR1 MNHEY and CDR2 SMNVEV (reference sequence). This chain's CDR3 is CASSLVAGGPSTGELFF. CDR3 DNA sequence: TGTGCCAGCAGTTTAGTAGCGGGAGGGCCGAGCACCGGGGAGCTGTTTTTT.

V is TRBV12-3 or TRBV12-4 and J is TRBJ2-7; tentatively, D is TRBD1 or TRBD2 (5 bases each). This CDR3 is built from 13 residues. With 7 bases removed from V and 2 bases from J, the gap between germline ends came to 12 bases. The CDR3 here is CASTNEGPYEQYF. CDR3 bases: TGTGCCAGCACTAACGAGGGACCCTACGAGCAGTACTTC.

The chain links TRBV5-7 to TRBJ1-2; 10 bases fit TRBD1. TRBV5-7 is an ORF; its function is uncertain. The CDR3 length is 15 residues. J lost 7 bases, V lost 2 bases, and 8 bases had no gene match. CDR3 bases: TGTGCCAGCAGCTTCACGGGACAGGGGAATGGTGGCTACACCTTC. Amino acids: CASSFTGQGNGGYTF.

V is TRBV19 and J is TRBJ1-3; D may be TRBD1 (6 bases). Germline CDR1 is LNHDA and CDR2 is SQIVND (reference sequence). Trimming stripped 4 bases from V and 0 bases from J, with 13 bases between. The CDR3 consists of 16 residues. CDR3 DNA: TGTGCCAGTAGTAGGGGACAAATCTCCTCTGGAAACACCATATATTTT. The encoded protein is CASSRGQISSGNTIYF.